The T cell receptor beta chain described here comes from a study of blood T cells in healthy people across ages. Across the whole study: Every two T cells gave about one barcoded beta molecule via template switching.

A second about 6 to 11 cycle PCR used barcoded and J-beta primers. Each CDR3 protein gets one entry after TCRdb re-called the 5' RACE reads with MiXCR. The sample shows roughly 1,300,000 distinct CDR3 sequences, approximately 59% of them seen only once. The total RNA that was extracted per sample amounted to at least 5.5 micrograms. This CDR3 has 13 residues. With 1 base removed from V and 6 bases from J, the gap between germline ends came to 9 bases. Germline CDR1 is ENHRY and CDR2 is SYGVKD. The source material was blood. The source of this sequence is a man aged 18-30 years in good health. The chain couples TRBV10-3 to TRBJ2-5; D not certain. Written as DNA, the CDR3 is TGTGCCATCAGTGAGTTGGCCGAGAAGACCCAGTACTTC. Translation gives CAISELAEKTQYF.